This is a list of T cell receptor beta chains from one sample in a study of T cell responses to AZD1222 COVID-19 vaccine. Sequencing used immunoSEQ multiplex PCR; TCRdb keeps in-frame clones, though not all of them. Among roughly 50,000 clones listed, 60% to 85% were seen once. This sample comprised peripheral blood, obtained on day 0 of AZD1222 vaccination. The receptor source for this set is an adult in good health. Each CDR3 is given with its conserved first and last residue. D genes are given only for firm matches. Expanded clones get a size class; other rows say once, few or many, or leave the size out.

abundance	d_gene	v_gene	j_gene	CDR3aa
NA	TRBD1	TRBV28	TRBJ1-4	CASSLPLKGQGVREKLFF
NA	TRBD1	TRBV19	TRBJ2-7	CASSRTGGYEQYF
NA	NA	TRBV10-3	TRBJ1-1	CASMVGFMNTEAFF
NA	NA	TRBV6-5	TRBJ2-5	CASRDETQYF
NA	NA	TRBV7-8	TRBJ1-2	CASSLDPMNYGYTF
few	NA	TRBV20-1	TRBJ1-1	CSASEGIAAFF
NA	NA	TRBV9	TRBJ2-1	CASSVFGTGGNGQFF
few	NA	TRBV24-1	TRBJ2-3	CATSAGGVDTQYF
NA	TRBD2	TRBV4-2	TRBJ2-1	CASSQDRTSLQFF
NA	TRBD1	TRBV6-2/TRBV6-3	TRBJ1-1	CASSYATGGTEAFF
NA	NA	TRBV6-4	TRBJ1-6	CASSDSSNSPLHF
NA	TRBD1	TRBV19	TRBJ2-1	CASSKGQGGFYNEQFF
NA	NA	TRBV11-2	TRBJ1-5	CASSLDRDRGGPQHF
NA	NA	TRBV10-1	TRBJ2-2	CASSLGTGELFF
NA	TRBD1	TRBV11-2	TRBJ2-1	CASSPGTGNHNEQFF
NA	NA	TRBV9	TRBJ1-3	CASSAPGAPGNTIYF
NA	NA	TRBV9	TRBJ1-5	CASSPGLSQPQHF
NA	NA	TRBV5-4	TRBJ1-4	CASSLQGNEKLFF
NA	NA	TRBV2	TRBJ2-3	CASSERSGGRYTQYF
NA	NA	TRBV12-2	TRBJ1-6	CASRRRTGKNSPLHF
NA	NA	TRBV19	TRBJ1-1	CASSEGRAEAFF
once	TRBD2	TRBV5-1	TRBJ2-5	CASSRAPGGETQYF
few	NA	TRBV10-3	TRBJ1-2	CAISGRGVYGYTF
NA	NA	TRBV6-1	TRBJ1-1	CASKRTVTTEAFF